These 32 T cell receptor beta chains originate from one sample sequenced in a study of CD8 T cells in ankylosing spondylitis. The antigens of these receptors remain unknown. Regarding the study as a whole: Roughly 8 highly homologous variants made up a TCR beta motif, and this motif appeared characteristic of ankylosing spondylitis blood.

TCRdb reanalysed the 5' RACE reads using MiXCR and keeps one entry per CDR3 protein. The sample includes more than 600,000 distinct CDR3 sequences, about 20% of them seen just once. Sequencing used blood, either unsorted or a sorted T cell fraction (not recorded which). These receptors all come from a male donor with ankylosing spondylitis.

The chain carries TRBV19 and TRBJ1-1; D is possibly TRBD1 (5 bases). The germline gives CDR1 LNHDA, CDR2 SQIVND (reference sequence). V lost 10 bases and J 4 bases, leaving 16 bases between the germline ends. This CDR3 spans 13 amino acids. CDR3 region: CATTGQLVTEAFF. CDR3 in DNA: TGTGCCACCACGGGGCAGTTGGTCACTGAAGCTTTCTTT.

This clonotype came up a few times. The chain combines TRBV7-9 with TRBJ2-1, with 9 bases fitting TRBD2. Germline V CDR1 and CDR2: SEHNR, FQNEAQ (reference sequence). The CDR3 covers 16 residues. V trimming: 5 bases; J trimming: 2 bases; junction bases outside the gene matches: 7. The CDR3 coding sequence is TGTGCCAGCAGCCCAACGCTAGCGGGAACCTACAATGAGCAGTTCTTC. Translated: CASSPTLAGTYNEQFF.

V usage is TRBV7-3 and J usage is TRBJ2-3; no reliable D call. This CDR3 has 14 residues. Germline loops: CDR1 SGHTA, CDR2 FQGTGA. V dropped 4 bases and J dropped 4 bases, with 12 bases sitting between them. The CDR3: CASSSQPHPDTQYF. The CDR3 region has the DNA TGTGCCAGCAGCTCACAACCCCATCCAGATACGCAGTATTTT.

CDR3 in DNA: TGTGCCAGCAGCTTGGCGGGGGTAGACAATGAGCAGTTCTTC. It codes for CASSLAGVDNEQFF. The chain recombines TRBV7-9 with TRBJ2-1; 7 bases line up with TRBD2. This CDR3 is built from 14 residues. Germline V gene sequence: CDR1 SEHNR, CDR2 FQNEAQ (reference sequence). The V gene end was trimmed by 3 bases and the J gene end by 5 bases; junction bases not matched to a gene: 4.

The chain employs TRBV28 and TRBJ2-1, with 8 bases aligning to TRBD2. Germline CDR1 MDHEN, CDR2 SYDVKM. V shed 2 bases, J shed 3 bases, and the junction held 3 bases outside the gene matches. The CDR3 extends over 15 amino acids. In nucleotides, the CDR3 is TGTGCCAGCAGTTTAATGGGACTAGGCTACAATGAGCAGTTCTTC. Amino acid sequence: CASSLMGLGYNEQFF.

The CDR3 coding sequence is TGTGCCAGCAGTTTTGGCGGGATAGGACAGGAGACCCAGTACTTC. Its protein is CASSFGGIGQETQYF. This sequence joins TRBV6-2 or TRBV6-3 and TRBJ2-5; D possibly uses TRBD1 or TRBD2 (6 bases each). The ends were cut back, 4 bases at V and 5 bases at J, with 17 bases in the middle. The CDR3 contains 15 residues. Germline CDR1 and CDR2: MNHEY and SVGEGT.

The CDR3 DNA is TGTGCCAGCAGCGTAGGCGCTAGCGGGAGGGGTGAGCAGTTCTTC. This encodes CASSVGASGRGEQFF. V gene TRBV9 combines with J gene TRBJ2-1; 12 bases are a match to TRBD2. J gave up 9 bases and V 0 bases, and 4 bases lay outside the gene matches. CDR1 and CDR2 (germline): SGDLS, YYNGEE. The CDR3 totals 15 residues.

There are a few counts of this clonotype. V is TRBV27 and J is TRBJ1-1; 8 bases fit TRBD1. J was trimmed by 11 bases and V by 5 bases; bases with no gene match: 10. This CDR3 region has 13 residues. Per the germline V gene, CDR1 is MNHEY and CDR2 is SMNVEV (reference sequence). This CDR3 reads CASSVTGGSGAFF. Written as DNA, the CDR3 is TGTGCCAGCAGTGTTACAGGGGGTTCGGGTGCTTTCTTT.

This clonotype was seen ten or more times. J is TRBJ2-1 and V is TRBV10-3; TRBD1 might be the D (6 bases). Germline V CDR1 and CDR2: ENHRY, SYGVKD. CDR3 length: 15 amino acids. The germline V and J ends were trimmed by 5 bases and 4 bases, with 15 bases remaining between them. For the CDR3, the DNA is TGTGCCATCAGTAGGAGGACAGAAGAATACAATGAGCAGTTCTTC. This encodes CAISRRTEEYNEQFF.

V is TRBV9 and J is TRBJ2-2; TRBD2 agrees at 16 bases. V shed 3 bases, J shed 3 bases, and the junction held 11 bases outside the gene matches. The CDR3 has 20 amino acids. The germline gives CDR1 SGDLS, CDR2 YYNGEE. CDR3 coding DNA: TGTGCCAGCAGCGCCGCCGGGACTAGCGGGAGGGGGGCTTACACCGGGGAGCTGTTTTTT. Translation gives CASSAAGTSGRGAYTGELFF. The full variable domain, in which reference TRBV9 and TRBJ2-2 provide the parts outside the CDR3, is DSGVTQTPKHLITATGQRVTLRCSPRSGDLSVYWYQQSLDQGLQFLIQYYNGEERAKGNILERFSAQQFPDLHSELNLSSLELGDSALYFCASSAAGTSGRGAYTGELFFGEGSRLTVL.

This clonotype was detected only a few times. V gene TRBV7-3 combines with J gene TRBJ2-5; 7 nucleotides line up with TRBD1. Germline V lookup: CDR1 SGHTA, CDR2 FQGTGA. The CDR3 has 15 residues. V dropped 6 bases and J dropped 5; count of bases not matched to a gene: 12. The CDR3 DNA is TGTGCCAGCAGTCGCGACGGACAGGTCGGCGAGACCCAGTACTTC. Translation gives CASSRDGQVGETQYF.

This clonotype was observed a handful of times. CDR3 coding DNA: TGTGCCAGCAGCCTTACTTATAAGCGGCGCACAGATACGCAGTATTTT. It yields the protein CASSLTYKRRTDTQYF. The chain is built from TRBV4-2 and TRBJ2-3, with a possible D match to TRBD2 (5 bases). The CDR3 is 16 amino acids. The V and J ends lost 4 bases and 1 base respectively, with 15 bases between them. Per the germline V gene, CDR1 is LGHNA and CDR2 is YNFKEQ.

This sequence joins TRBV4-3 and TRBJ2-3; D is ambiguous. V was trimmed by 1 base and J by 6 bases, leaving 5 bases between them. Germline assignment: CDR1 LGHNA and CDR2 YSLEER. This CDR3 comprises 12 residues. CDR3 region: CASSQAMDTQYF. CDR3 nucleotide sequence: TGCGCCAGCAGCCAAGCGATGGATACGCAGTATTTT.

In this sample, this clonotype turned up a few times. V gene TRBV7-8 combines with J gene TRBJ1-5; D ambiguous. This CDR3 contains 13 residues. With 7 bases removed from V and 5 bases from J, the gap between germline ends came to 12 bases. Looked up from germline, CDR1 is SGHVS and CDR2 is FQNEAQ. CDR3 sequence reads: CASNPDGYQPQHF. CDR3 bases: TGTGCCAGCAACCCGGACGGGTATCAGCCCCAGCATTTT.

The sample holds many counts of this clonotype. J is TRBJ2-7 and V is TRBV4-1, with TRBD1 matching over 7 bases. From germline, CDR1 is MGHRA and CDR2 YSYEKL. The CDR3 spans 16 residues. V shed 3 bases and J 2 bases; nucleotides not matched to a gene: 10. The CDR3 DNA sequence: TGCGCCAGCAGCCAGGGGACAGATCCGGTGACCTACGAGCAGTACTTC. This sequence encodes CASSQGTDPVTYEQYF.

This clonotype was detected a few times. This chain joins TRBV6-1 and TRBJ1-2; 7 bases map to TRBD1. V lost 7 bases and J lost 2; bases outside the gene matches: 7. The length of the CDR3 is 14 residues. Germline V gives CDR1 MNHNS, CDR2 SASEGT. Written as DNA, the CDR3 is TGTGCCAGCACTCAGGACAGGTTCAACTATGGCTACACCTTC. Encoded protein: CASTQDRFNYGYTF.

J is TRBJ1-2 and V is TRBV5-1; weak D call: TRBD1 (6 bases). The V gene's germline CDR1 is SGHRS and CDR2 YFSETQ. The CDR3 extends over 16 amino acids. The V end lost 4 bases, the J end lost 7 bases, and 23 bases lay between the germline ends. The CDR3 sequence is CASSDSEGQITGGYTF. The CDR3 nucleotides read TGCGCCAGCAGCGATAGCGAGGGACAAATAACGGGTGGCTACACCTTC. The whole variable domain, filled in from reference TRBV5-1 and TRBJ1-2, reads KAGVTQTPRYLIKTRGQQVTLSCSPISGHRSVSWYQQTPGQGLQFLFEYFSETQRNKGNFPGRFSGRQFSNSRSEMNVSTLELGDSALYLCASSDSEGQITGGYTFGSGTRLTVV.

The rearrangement joins TRBV11-1 to TRBJ1-1, with 10 bases matching TRBD1. Trimming took 5 bases from V and 1 from J; bases not matched to a gene: 13. Germline V CDR1 and CDR2: SGHAT, FQDESV (reference sequence). This CDR3 contains 18 residues. The CDR3 spells CASSKTWTGGTKNTEAFF. The CDR3 nucleotides are TGTGCCAGCAGCAAAACGTGGACAGGGGGGACCAAGAACACTGAAGCTTTCTTT.

J is TRBJ1-1 and V is TRBV5-1; possibly TRBD1 for D (6 bases). CDR3 length: 15 residues. The V gene lost 6 bases and the J gene lost 1 base, with 16 bases spanning the gap. Germline V gives CDR1 SGHRS, CDR2 YFSETQ. This CDR3 is CASNPTGAPNTEAFF. The CDR3 nucleotides are TGCGCCAGCAACCCGACAGGAGCCCCGAACACTGAAGCTTTCTTT.

This clonotype was picked up a small number of times. The chain combines TRBV24-1 with TRBJ2-1, with D possibly matching TRBD2 (5 bases). With 4 bases removed from V and 5 bases from J, the gap between germline ends came to 20 bases. The length of the CDR3 is 17 residues. Germline CDR1 and CDR2: KGHDR and SFDVKD. The CDR3 sequence is CATSDPSGSSPHNEQFF. The CDR3 DNA reads as TGTGCCACCAGTGACCCCAGCGGATCTAGCCCCCACAATGAGCAGTTCTTC.

The rearrangement joins TRBV4-2 to TRBJ1-5; D gene unclear. Deletions cut 0 bases from V and 0 bases from J, with 9 bases between. This CDR3 has 16 amino acids. Germline assignment: CDR1 LGHNA and CDR2 YNFKEQ. The CDR3 DNA sequence: TGTGCCAGCAGCCAAGATCGGAGGTATAGCAATCAGCCCCAGCATTTT. This translates into CASSQDRRYSNQPQHF.

The V and J genes are TRBV27 and TRBJ1-2; 7 bases are a match to TRBD1. This CDR3 is 13 amino acids long. Germline V CDR1 and CDR2: MNHEY, SMNVEV (reference sequence). Germline trimming cut 5 bases from V and 7 bases from J; bases unmatched to any gene: 7. The CDR3 loop is CASSPTGQGGYTF. The CDR3 region has the DNA TGTGCCAGCAGTCCGACAGGGCAGGGTGGCTACACCTTC.

This clonotype has more than one count but fewer than ten. The chain is built from TRBV7-9 and TRBJ1-1; D uncertain. The V gene lost 1 base and the J gene lost 3 bases, with 12 bases spanning the gap. The length of the CDR3 is 15 residues. CDR1 is SEHNR and CDR2 is FQNEAQ in the germline V gene (reference sequence). CDR3 nucleotides: TGTGCCAGCAGCTTAGAAACAGTGGGTTACACTGAAGCTTTCTTT. As protein: CASSLETVGYTEAFF. Full variable domain (rest looked up from reference TRBV7-9 and TRBJ1-1): DTGVSQNPRHKITKRGQNVTFRCDPISEHNRLYWYRQTLGQGPEFLTYFQNEAQLEKSRLLSDRFSAERPKGSFSTLEIQRTEQGDSAMYLCASSLETVGYTEAFFGQGTRLTVV.

The V and J genes are TRBV20-1 and TRBJ2-1, with D possibly being TRBD2 (6 bases). Germline V gene sequence: CDR1 DFQATT, CDR2 SNEGSKA (reference sequence). The CDR3 has 14 amino acids. V lost 3 bases, J lost 3 bases, and 12 bases lay in between. CDR3 sequence: CSARGRGHYNEQFF. DNA for the CDR3: TGCAGTGCTAGGGGGCGGGGTCACTACAATGAGCAGTTCTTC.

The rearrangement uses TRBV20-1 and TRBJ2-3; D possibly corresponds to TRBD2 (5 bases). The germline V gene has CDR1 DFQATT and CDR2 SNEGSKA (reference sequence). Deletions cut 6 bases from V and 1 base from J, with 11 bases between. The CDR3 length is 13 residues. The CDR3 sequence: CSANDYRTDTQYF. CDR3 in DNA: TGCAGTGCCAACGACTACCGCACAGATACGCAGTATTTT.

V is TRBV7-9 and J is TRBJ1-1, with D perhaps TRBD1 (6 bases). The CDR3 consists of 16 residues. Per germline, CDR1 SEHNR and CDR2 FQNEAQ (reference sequence). Between the trimmed V and J ends, which lost 4 bases and 4 bases, there was a span of 19 bases. The CDR3 DNA follows: TGTGCCAGCAGCTCGAACATGCGGGGGGGCCCCACTGAAGCTTTCTTT. Its translation is CASSSNMRGGPTEAFF.

The chain links TRBV9 to TRBJ2-7, with a possible D match to TRBD2 (6 bases). The CDR3 consists of 14 residues. Germline V gene data show CDR1 as SGDLS and CDR2 as YYNGEE. Trimming removed 0 bases from V and 4 bases from J, with 11 bases in between. The DNA for the CDR3 is TGTGCCAGCAGCGTAGGTAGTAGCGGTTACGAGCAGTACTTC. It yields the protein CASSVGSSGYEQYF. The variable domain in full, completed from reference TRBV9 and TRBJ2-7, reads DSGVTQTPKHLITATGQRVTLRCSPRSGDLSVYWYQQSLDQGLQFLIQYYNGEERAKGNILERFSAQQFPDLHSELNLSSLELGDSALYFCASSVGSSGYEQYFGPGTRLTVT.

The CDR3, as DNA: TGTGCCAGCAGCTCCCGGGAACACATGGATACGCAGTATTTT. Its translation is CASSSREHMDTQYF. V gene TRBV7-9 combines with J gene TRBJ2-3, with D tentatively TRBD2 (5 bases). Germline-derived CDR1 and CDR2 are SEHNR and FQNEAQ (reference sequence). The CDR3 is 14 amino acids. Trimming left V 4 bases short and J 6 bases short, with 14 bases between.

This clonotype occurred a few times. The CDR3 here is CASNSDRVVNEQFF. CDR3 DNA: TGTGCCAGCAACTCCGACAGGGTGGTAAATGAGCAGTTCTTC. This chain connects TRBV12-3 or TRBV12-4 to TRBJ2-1, with 7 bases fitting TRBD1. The ends lost 7 bases at V and 7 bases at J; junction bases unmatched: 10. CDR3 length equals 14 residues.

This clonotype has more than one count but fewer than ten. This chain connects TRBV7-9 to TRBJ1-4, with D perhaps matching TRBD1 (5 bases). Germline CDR1 and CDR2: SEHNR and FQNEAQ (reference sequence). The CDR3 spans 12 residues. The V end was cut by 0 bases, the J end by 13 bases, with 9 bases between. Here the CDR3 DNA reads TGTGCCAGCAGCTTAGCGGGGGTTGTACTGTTTTTT. This translates into CASSLAGVVLFF.

This clonotype was counted between two and nine times. The rearrangement uses TRBV5-1 and TRBJ1-3; D gene ambiguous. CDR3 length: 15 residues. Germline V lookup: CDR1 SGHRS, CDR2 YFSETQ. V was shortened by 4 bases and J by 0 bases, with 11 bases between the two germline ends. The CDR3 loop is CASSALSSSGNTIYF. The CDR3 DNA is TGCGCCAGCAGCGCCCTGTCCAGCTCTGGAAACACCATATATTTT.

The chain couples TRBV27 to TRBJ2-3, with 7 bases matching TRBD1. V lost 4 bases and J lost 2; bases outside the gene matches: 9. The CDR3 has 16 amino acids. Germline lookup yields CDR1 MNHEY and CDR2 SMNVEV (reference sequence). The CDR3 bases are TGTGCCAGCAGTTCCCCAGGGACAGAGTTCACAGATACGCAGTATTTT. It encodes CASSSPGTEFTDTQYF.